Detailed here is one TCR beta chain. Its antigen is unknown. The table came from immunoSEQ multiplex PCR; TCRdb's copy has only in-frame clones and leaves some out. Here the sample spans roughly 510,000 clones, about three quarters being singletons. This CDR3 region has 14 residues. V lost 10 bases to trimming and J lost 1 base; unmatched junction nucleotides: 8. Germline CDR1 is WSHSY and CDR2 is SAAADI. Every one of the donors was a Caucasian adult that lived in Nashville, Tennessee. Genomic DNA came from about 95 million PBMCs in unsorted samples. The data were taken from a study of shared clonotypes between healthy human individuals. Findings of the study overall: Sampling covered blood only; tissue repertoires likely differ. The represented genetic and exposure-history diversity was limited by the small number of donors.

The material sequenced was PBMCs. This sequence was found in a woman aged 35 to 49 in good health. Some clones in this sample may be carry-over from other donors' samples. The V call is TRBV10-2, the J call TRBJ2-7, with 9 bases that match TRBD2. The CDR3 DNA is TGCGCCACCTCGGAGGCGGGAGGGTCCTACGAGCAGTACTTC. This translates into CATSEAGGSYEQYF.